This TCR beta chain was recovered during a study of blood T cell repertoires in COVID-19 (dated by TCRdb to 2018 to 2020). Study-level background: Collaborator samples came from the United States, Italy and Spain and covered acute and convalescent phases of COVID-19. The material from the prospective study consisted of cDNA or gDNA derived from T cells, B-cell-depleted T cells, or PBMCs. Deeply sampled blood TCRbeta repertoires from subjects exposed to, actively infected with, or recovered from COVID-19 were included in the dataset. A freely available public database, intended as a resource for researchers studying the immune response to SARS-CoV-2, is where the repertoires were released. The samples were drawn from the first 160 participants of the ongoing ImmuneRACE study and from more than 1,000 subjects provided by 6 global collaborators. A de-identified subject ID, COVID-19 status, age in years and sex were almost always included in the sample metadata. Where HLA class I and class II types were available, the types were taken from metadata supplied by the sample provider, not from assay-based typing. On the study overall, not on this receptor specifically: How much clinical and demographic metadata was included differed by source and by participant, and the metadata was provided uncurated.

The germline V gene yields MNHEY for CDR1 and SVGEGT for CDR2. The germline V end is reduced by 4 bases and the J end by 1 base; junction bases left unmatched: 4. The cysteine opens and the phenylalanine closes a CDR3 of 14 amino acids. Solely the CDR3 DNA is kept, with 42 bases framed from the first base. The immunoSEQ Assay, a bias-controlled multiplex PCR, was used to amplify TCRbeta CDR3 regions from genomic DNA. The authors' analysis ran thus. The number of nucleated cells in each sample was estimated from the amplification of reference gene primers within the assay. To quantify the absolute abundance of each unique TCRbeta CDR3 rearrangement, sequence reads were collapsed and filtered. For each sample, productive Simpson clonality was calculated as the square root of Simpson's diversity index across productive rearrangements. In its TCRdb copy, this immuneACCESS table keeps in-frame sequences only and misses some clones. Where compared with another copy, unresolved V genes explain less than half of these, and the others have no known cause. V and J calls and clone size come straight from that table; D and trimming were deduced from the DNA. In this sample the table shows roughly 60,000 clones, 85% of which occur a single time. The ten largest make up around 19% of the sample.

The collaborating institutions used their own protocols to collect whole blood in K2EDTA tubes. For TCRbeta analysis, collaborators shipped samples in one of three forms: frozen whole blood, isolated PBMCs, or DNA extracted from either of those sample types. Worth noting for this clone: The antigen this receptor binds is unknown. The input lacks base qualities; no much larger clone sits a single base away.

This receptor was taken from a human donor in a cohort sampled during active COVID-19. Source material: peripheral blood. This sequence uses TRBV6-2 or TRBV6-3 and TRBJ2-7; the central 7 bases match TRBD1. The CDR3 is CASSSTGPSYEQYF. Read as DNA, the sequence is TGTGCCAGCAGTTCGACAGGGCCATCCTACGAGCAGTACTTC.